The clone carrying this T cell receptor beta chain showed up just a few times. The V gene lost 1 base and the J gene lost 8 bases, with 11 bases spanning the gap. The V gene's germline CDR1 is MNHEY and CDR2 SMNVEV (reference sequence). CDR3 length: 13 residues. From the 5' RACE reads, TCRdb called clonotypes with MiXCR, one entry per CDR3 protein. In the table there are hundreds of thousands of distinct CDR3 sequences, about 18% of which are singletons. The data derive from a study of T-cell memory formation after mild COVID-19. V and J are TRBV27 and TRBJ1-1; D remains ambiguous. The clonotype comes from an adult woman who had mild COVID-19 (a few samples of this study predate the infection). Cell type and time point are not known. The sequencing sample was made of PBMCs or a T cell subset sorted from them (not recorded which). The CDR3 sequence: CASSLYRGGEAFF. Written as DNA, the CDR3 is TGTGCCAGCAGTTTATATCGGGGAGGGGAAGCTTTCTTT.